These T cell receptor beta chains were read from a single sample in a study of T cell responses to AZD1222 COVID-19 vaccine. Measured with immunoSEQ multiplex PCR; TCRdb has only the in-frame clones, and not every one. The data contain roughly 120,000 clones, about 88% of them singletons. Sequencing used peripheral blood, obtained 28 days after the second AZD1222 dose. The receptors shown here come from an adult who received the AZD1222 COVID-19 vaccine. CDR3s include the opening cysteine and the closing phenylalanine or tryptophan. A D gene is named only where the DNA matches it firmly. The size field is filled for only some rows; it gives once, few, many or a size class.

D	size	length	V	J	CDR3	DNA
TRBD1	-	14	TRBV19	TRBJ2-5	CASMRTGGGETQYF	TGTGCCAGTATGAGGACAGGGGGCGGAGAGACCCAGTACTTC
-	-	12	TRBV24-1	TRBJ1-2	CATSQDNYGYTF	TGTGCCACCAGTCAGGACAACTATGGCTACACCTTC
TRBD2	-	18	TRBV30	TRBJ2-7	CAWSVPPGLAGWLNEQYF	TGTGCCTGGAGTGTACCTCCGGGACTAGCGGGCTGGTTAAACGAGCAGTACTTC
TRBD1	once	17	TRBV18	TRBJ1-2	CASSPIGGQGSNYGYTF	TGTGCCAGCTCACCAATAGGCGGACAGGGGAGTAACTATGGCTACACCTTC
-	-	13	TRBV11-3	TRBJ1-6	CASSPNRDSPLHF	TGTGCCAGCAGCCCGAACAGGGACTCACCCCTCCACTTT
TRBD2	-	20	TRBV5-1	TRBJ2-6	CASSLGLAGGPSSGANVLTF	TGCGCCAGCAGCTTGGGTCTAGCGGGGGGGCCTAGCTCTGGGGCCAACGTCCTGACTTTC
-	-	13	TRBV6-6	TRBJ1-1	CASSPPGNTEAFF	TGTGCCAGCAGTCCTCCCGGGAACACTGAAGCTTTCTTT
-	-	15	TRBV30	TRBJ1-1	CAWSPPGLGGTEAFF	TGTGCCTGGAGTCCACCGGGGCTCGGGGGCACTGAAGCTTTCTTT
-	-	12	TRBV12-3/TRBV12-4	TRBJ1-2	CASSLAALGYTF	TGTGCCAGCAGTCTCGCCGCGCTTGGCTACACCTTC
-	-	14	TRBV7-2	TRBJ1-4	CASSFRGVDEKLFF	TGTGCCAGCAGCTTCAGGGGTGTCGATGAAAAACTGTTTTTT
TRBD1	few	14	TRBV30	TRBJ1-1	CAWKIQGTNTEAFF	TGTGCCTGGAAGATACAGGGGACGAACACTGAAGCTTTCTTT
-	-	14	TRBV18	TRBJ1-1	CASSGSPVGTEAFF	TGTGCCAGCTCCGGCAGTCCAGTGGGCACTGAAGCTTTCTTT
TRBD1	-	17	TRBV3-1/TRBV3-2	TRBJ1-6	CASSLGQSWSYNSPLHF	TGTGCCAGCAGCCTGGGACAGTCTTGGTCCTATAATTCACCCCTCCACTTT
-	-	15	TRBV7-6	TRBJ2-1	CASKVSLSSYNEQFF	TGTGCCAGCAAGGTTTCCCTGAGCTCCTACAATGAGCAGTTCTTC
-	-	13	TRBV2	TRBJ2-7	CASSVDPSYEQYF	TGTGCCAGCAGTGTCGATCCATCCTACGAGCAGTACTTC
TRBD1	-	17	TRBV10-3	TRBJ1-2	CAISESGQGKGDYGYTF	TGTGCCATCAGTGAGTCCGGACAGGGAAAGGGAGATTATGGCTACACCTTC
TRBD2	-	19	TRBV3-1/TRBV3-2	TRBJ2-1	CASSQGGWRGASSYNEQFF	TGTGCCAGCAGCCAAGGCGGGTGGCGGGGGGCCAGCTCCTACAATGAGCAGTTCTTC
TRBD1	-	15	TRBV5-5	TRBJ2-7	CASSLVGAGGRGQYF	TGTGCCAGCAGCTTGGTCGGCGCAGGGGGCCGCGGGCAGTACTTC
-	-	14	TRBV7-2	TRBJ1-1	CASSLQATNTEAFF	TGTGCCAGCAGCTTACAGGCGACGAACACTGAAGCTTTCTTT
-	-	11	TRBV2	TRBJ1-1	CASSRLNQAFF	TGTGCCAGCAGCAGGTTAAATCAAGCTTTCTTT
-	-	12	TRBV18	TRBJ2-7	CASALRWNEQYF	TGTGCCAGCGCCCTACGATGGAACGAGCAGTACTTC
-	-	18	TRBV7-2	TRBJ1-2	CASSLGWGGARLGYGYTF	TGTGCCAGCAGCTTAGGTTGGGGGGGCGCCCGCCTAGGCTATGGCTACACCTTC
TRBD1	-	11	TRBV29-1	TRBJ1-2	CSVDQGGGYTF	TGCAGCGTTGATCAGGGGGGAGGCTACACCTTC
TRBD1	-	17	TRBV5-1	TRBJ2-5	CASSSVWGTELSETQYF	TGCGCCAGCAGCTCAGTTTGGGGGACAGAGCTTTCGGAGACCCAGTACTTC
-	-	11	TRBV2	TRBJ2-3	CASRDSLPQYF	TGTGCCAGCAGGGACTCCCTTCCGCAGTATTTT
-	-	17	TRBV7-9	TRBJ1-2	CASSVGGVGDSNYGYTF	TGTGCCAGCAGCGTGGGCGGTGTCGGGGATTCTAACTATGGCTACACCTTC
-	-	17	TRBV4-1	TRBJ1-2	CASSHKVRGALDCGYTF	TGCGCCAGCAGTCATAAGGTGAGGGGGGCCCTCGACTGTGGCTACACCTTC
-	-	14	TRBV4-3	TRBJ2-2	CASSQDTGSRELFF	TGCGCCAGCAGCCAAGATACGGGAAGCCGGGAGCTGTTTTTT
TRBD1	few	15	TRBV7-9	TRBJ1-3	CASSTTGARGNTIYF	TGTGCCAGCAGCACGACAGGGGCGAGAGGAAACACCATATATTTT
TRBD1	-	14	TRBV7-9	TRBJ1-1	CASSSRGLNTEAFF	TGTGCCAGCAGCTCCAGGGGGCTGAACACTGAAGCTTTCTTT
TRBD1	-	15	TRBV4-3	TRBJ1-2	CASSQTGQVFFGYTF	TGCGCCAGCAGCCAAACCGGACAGGTCTTTTTTGGCTACACCTTC
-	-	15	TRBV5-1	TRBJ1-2	CASSLDGGGSYGYTF	TGCGCCAGCAGCTTGGACGGGGGTGGGAGCTATGGCTACACCTTC
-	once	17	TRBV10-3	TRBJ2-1	CAISESSIQSSYNEQFF	TGTGCCATCAGTGAGTCGTCCATCCAGAGCTCCTACAATGAGCAGTTCTTC
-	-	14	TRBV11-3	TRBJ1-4	CASSLGPPNEKLFF	TGTGCCAGCAGCTTGGGACCGCCTAATGAAAAACTGTTTTTT
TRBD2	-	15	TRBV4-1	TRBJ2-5	CASSPGDYLAETQYF	TGCGCCAGCAGCCCTGGGGACTATTTAGCAGAGACCCAGTACTTC
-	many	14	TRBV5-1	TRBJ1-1	CASSLGRRTTEAFF	TGCGCCAGCAGCTTAGGCAGGCGAACGACTGAAGCTTTCTTT
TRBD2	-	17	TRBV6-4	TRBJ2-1	CASSESTGGPDYNEQFF	TGTGCCAGCAGTGAATCAACGGGGGGACCGGATTACAATGAGCAGTTCTTC
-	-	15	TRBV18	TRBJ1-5	CASSPGRVTDQPQHF	TGTGCCAGCTCACCAGGCAGGGTTACGGATCAGCCCCAGCATTTT
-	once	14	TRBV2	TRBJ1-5	CASGGEGGNQPQHF	TGTGCCAGCGGGGGGGAAGGGGGCAATCAGCCCCAGCATTTT
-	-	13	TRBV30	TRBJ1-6	CAWSFAENSPLHF	TGTGCCTGGAGTTTCGCAGAGAATTCACCCCTCCACTTT
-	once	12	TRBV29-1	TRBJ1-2	CSFFTAVKGYTF	TGCAGCTTCTTCACGGCGGTGAAGGGCTACACCTTC
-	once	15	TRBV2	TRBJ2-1	CASSETGEGFNEQFF	TGTGCCAGCAGTGAGACAGGGGAGGGGTTCAATGAGCAGTTCTTC
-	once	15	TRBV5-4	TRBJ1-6	CASSLSPRNNSPLHF	TGTGCCAGCAGCTTGTCCCCCAGGAATAATTCACCCCTCCACTTT
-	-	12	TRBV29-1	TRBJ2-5	CSVGGRQETQYF	TGCAGCGTTGGGGGGCGGCAAGAGACCCAGTACTTC
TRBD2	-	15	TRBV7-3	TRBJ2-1	CASSRPGTTYNEQFF	TGTGCCAGCAGCCGTCCCGGGACTACCTACAATGAGCAGTTCTTC
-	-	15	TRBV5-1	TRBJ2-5	CASSLGQRVGETQYF	TGCGCCAGCAGCTTGGGACAGCGGGTCGGAGAGACCCAGTACTTC
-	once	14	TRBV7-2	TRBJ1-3	CASSLVGYRNTIYF	TGTGCCAGCAGCTTAGTTGGTTATCGAAACACCATATATTTT
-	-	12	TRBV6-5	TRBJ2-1	CASRSTGNEQFF	TGTGCCAGCAGATCGACAGGCAATGAGCAGTTCTTC
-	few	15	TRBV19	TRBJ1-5	CASRRDEGGYQPQHF	TGTGCCAGTAGAAGGGACGAAGGGGGATATCAGCCCCAGCATTTT
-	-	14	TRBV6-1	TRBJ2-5	CASSEGDTTKTQYF	TGTGCCAGCAGCGAAGGGGACACCACAAAGACCCAGTACTTC